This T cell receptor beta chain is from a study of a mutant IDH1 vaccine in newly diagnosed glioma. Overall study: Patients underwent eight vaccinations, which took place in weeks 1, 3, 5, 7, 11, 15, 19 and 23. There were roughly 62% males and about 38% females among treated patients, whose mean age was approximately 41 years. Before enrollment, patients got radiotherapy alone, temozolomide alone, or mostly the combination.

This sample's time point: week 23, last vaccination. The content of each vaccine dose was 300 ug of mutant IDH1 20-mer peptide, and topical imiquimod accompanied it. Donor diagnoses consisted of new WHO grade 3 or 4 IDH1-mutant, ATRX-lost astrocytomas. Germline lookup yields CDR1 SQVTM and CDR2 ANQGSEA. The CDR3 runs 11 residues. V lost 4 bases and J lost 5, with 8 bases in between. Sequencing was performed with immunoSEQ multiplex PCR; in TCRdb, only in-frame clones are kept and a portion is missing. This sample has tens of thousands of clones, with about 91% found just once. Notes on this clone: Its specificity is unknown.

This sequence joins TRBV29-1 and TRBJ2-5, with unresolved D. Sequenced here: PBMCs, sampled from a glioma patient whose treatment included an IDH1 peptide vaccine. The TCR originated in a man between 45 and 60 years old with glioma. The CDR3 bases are TGCAGCGTTGTCAGATCCGAGACCCAGTACTTC. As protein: CSVVRSETQYF.